A single sample gave rise to the 25 T cell receptor beta chains below, sequenced in a study of a mutant IDH1 vaccine in newly diagnosed glioma. Time point given: week 35, safety follow-up. Every single dose of the vaccine, 300 ug of mutant IDH1 20-mer peptide, came with topical imiquimod. Using immunoSEQ multiplex PCR, the repertoire was profiled, and TCRdb retains in-frame clones only, with some absent. The sample lists about 58,000 clones; more than 80% were seen once. These TCRs are of unknown antigen specificity. The sample was PBMCs, taken from a glioma patient whose treatment included an IDH1 peptide vaccine. These receptors originate from a man in his forties or fifties with glioma.

V is TRBV9 and J is TRBJ1-3; maybe TRBD1 (5 bases). The CDR3 is 15 amino acids. V lost 3 bases, J lost 4 bases, and 14 bases lay in between. The germline V gene has CDR1 SGDLS and CDR2 YYNGEE. CDR3 coding DNA: TGTGCCAGCAGCGCCGGGACGCTGGGGGGAAACACCATATATTTT. The encoded protein is CASSAGTLGGNTIYF.

The rearrangement links TRBV27 to TRBJ2-5; the D gene is possibly TRBD1 (6 bases). With the DNA end fitting TRBJ2-7 better, the J assignment may be wrong. The CDR3 spans 15 residues. CDR1 is MNHEY and CDR2 is SMNVEV in the germline V gene (reference sequence). In DNA, the CDR3 is TGTGCCAGCACCTCATTAAGGGACACATACTACGAGCAGTACTTC. Amino acid sequence: CASTSLRDTYYEQYF.

V usage is TRBV7-6 and J usage is TRBJ2-3; TRBD1 matches at 12 bases. Germline values: CDR1 SGHVS, CDR2 FNYEAQ. The junction had 6 bases not matched to a gene; V was cut back by 1 base and J by 4 bases. CDR3 length: 17 residues. CDR3 DNA: TGTGCCAGCAGCTTAGGGGCCGGGACAGGGGGCGCAGATACGCAGTATTTT. It codes for CASSLGAGTGGADTQYF.

The genes are TRBV19 and TRBJ2-7; D might be TRBD1 (5 bases). The CDR3 spans 17 residues. V dropped 6 bases and J dropped 2 bases, with 23 bases sitting between them. The germline V gene encodes CDR1 LNHDA and CDR2 SQIVND (reference sequence). CDR3 sequence: CASSPLRWQGKPYEQYF. CDR3 nucleotide sequence: TGTGCCAGTAGCCCTCTCCGGTGGCAGGGCAAACCCTACGAGCAGTACTTC.

This clone was found a few times. This chain connects TRBV30 to TRBJ2-7, with 8 nucleotides matching TRBD1. CDR1 GTSNPN and CDR2 SVGIG come from the germline V gene (reference sequence). The CDR3 runs to 14 residues. V lost 6 bases, J lost 0 bases, and 7 bases stayed unmatched. The CDR3 reads CACTRQGSSYEQYF. The CDR3 nucleotides are TGTGCCTGCACCCGACAGGGGAGCTCCTACGAGCAGTACTTC.

The chain's CDR3 is CASSEGTVNSPLHF. The CDR3, as DNA: TGCGCCAGCAGCGAGGGTACAGTTAATTCACCCCTCCACTTT. V gene TRBV5-1 combines with J gene TRBJ1-6; D is ambiguous. The CDR3 is 14 residues long. Trimming pared 4 bases from V and 6 bases from J, leaving 11 bases between. The V gene's germline CDR1 is SGHRS and CDR2 YFSETQ.

This clone was seen more than once but under ten times. This sequence joins TRBV21-1 and TRBJ2-2. TRBV21-1 is a recognized pseudogene. The CDR3 runs to 19 residues. CDR3 sequence reads: CASSYPLRALLGVVGELFF. In nucleotides, the CDR3 is TGTGCCAGCAGCTACCCCCTTAGGGCCCTCCTGGGCGTGGTCGGGGAGCTGTTTTTT.

The rearrangement uses TRBV6-1 and TRBJ1-4; TRBD1 aligns across 10 bases. Germline CDR1 reads MNHNS; CDR2 reads SASEGT. This CDR3 has 13 amino acids. J gave up 10 bases and V 5 bases, and 4 bases lay outside the gene matches. CDR3 region: CASSPRDRGKLFF. The CDR3 DNA follows: TGTGCCAGCAGTCCACGGGACAGGGGAAAACTGTTTTTT.

The CDR3 here is CASSLNGGTYEQYF. The CDR3 DNA sequence: TGTGCCAGCAGCTTAAACGGGGGTACCTACGAGCAGTACTTC. The chain combines TRBV5-4 with TRBJ2-7, with D possibly being TRBD2 (6 bases). The CDR3 extends over 14 amino acids. The V gene lost 2 bases and the J gene lost 2 bases, with 11 bases spanning the gap. Germline CDR1 reads SGHNT; CDR2 reads YYREEE (reference sequence).

V gene TRBV7-6 combines with J gene TRBJ2-7; the D gene is possibly TRBD1 (6 bases). Germline lookup yields CDR1 SGHVS and CDR2 FNYEAQ. The CDR3 runs 14 residues. V dropped 3 bases and J dropped 7 bases, with 16 bases sitting between them. Here the CDR3 reads CASSLSGDPWEQYF. As DNA, the CDR3 is TGTGCCAGCAGCTTGTCAGGGGATCCGTGGGAGCAGTACTTC. The full variable domain, rest sourced from reference TRBV7-6 and TRBJ2-7, is GAGVSQSPRYKVTKRGQDVALRCDPISGHVSLYWYRQALGQGPEFLTYFNYEAQQDKSGLPNDRFSAERPEGSISTLTIQRTEQRDSAMYRCASSLSGDPWEQYFGPGTRLTVT.

This clone was counted a single time. This CDR3 is CASRQVEAGNTIYF. The CDR3 DNA reads TGCGCCAGCAGGCAAGTAGAGGCTGGAAACACCATATATTTT. V gene TRBV10-2 combines with J gene TRBJ1-3, with D hard to call. V was trimmed by 6 bases and J by 2 bases, leaving 11 bases between them. The CDR3 loop spans 14 amino acids. Germline CDR1 is WSHSY and CDR2 is SAAADI.

The V call is TRBV11-1, the J call TRBJ2-7, with 8 bases that match TRBD1. Germline assignment: CDR1 SGHAT and CDR2 FQDESV (reference sequence). With V trimmed by 8 bases and J by 6 bases, 9 bases remained unmatched. This CDR3 is built from 13 residues. In DNA form, the CDR3 reads TGTGCCAGCGCGGACAGGGTATTTAGCGAGCAGTACTTC. Residues: CASADRVFSEQYF.

The chain couples TRBV6-1 to TRBJ2-5; 14 bases fit TRBD2. Germline loops: CDR1 MNHNS, CDR2 SASEGT. Germline trimming cut 4 bases from V and 3 bases from J; bases unmatched to any gene: 1. This CDR3 is built from 15 residues. The CDR3 reads CASSVTSGGEETQYF. The CDR3 DNA sequence: TGTGCCAGCAGTGTGACTAGCGGGGGGGAAGAGACCCAGTACTTC.

This chain links TRBV10-3 with TRBJ1-1; D is uncertain. V lost 7 bases and J lost 2, with 14 bases in between. This CDR3 comprises 14 residues. CDR1 and CDR2 from the germline V gene are ENHRY and SYGVKD. In DNA form, the CDR3 reads TGTGCCATCATCTCAGGCCCAGGCAACACTGAAGCTTTCTTT. It encodes CAIISGPGNTEAFF.

This sequence joins TRBV7-2 and TRBJ2-5; D is unclear. This CDR3 spans 15 amino acids. The ends were cut back, 1 base at V and 4 bases at J, with 13 bases in the middle. The germline V gene has CDR1 SGHTA and CDR2 FQGNSA. CDR3 loop: CASSLGRLGIETQYF. CDR3 bases: TGTGCCAGCAGCTTAGGACGGTTAGGGATAGAGACCCAGTACTTC.

V and J are TRBV6-5 and TRBJ2-7; possible D gene TRBD2, 5 bases. Trimming took 6 bases from V and 6 from J, leaving 18 bases between them. The length of the CDR3 is 14 residues. From germline, CDR1 is MNHEY and CDR2 SVGAGI. The CDR3 DNA sequence: TGTGCCAGCAGCCTCGCGGCCTCACGGGGCGAGCAGTACTTC. It is translated as CASSLAASRGEQYF.

This sequence joins TRBV7-6 and TRBJ2-1, with 10 bases aligning to TRBD2. V shed 5 bases, J shed 7 bases, and the junction held 8 bases outside the gene matches. There are 15 residues in the CDR3. CDR1 is SGHVS, CDR2 FNYEAQ, per germline. CDR3 nucleotides: TGTGCCAGCAGCAAAAGCGGGGGGGCTAGTAATGAGCAGTTCTTC. This codes for CASSKSGGASNEQFF.

The V call is TRBV7-8, the J call TRBJ1-2; the D is unclear. V lost 5 bases and J lost 2, with 12 bases in between. The CDR3 length is 14 residues. Looked up from germline, CDR1 is SGHVS and CDR2 is FQNEAQ. CDR3: CASSHRLANYGYTF. Here the CDR3 DNA reads TGTGCCAGCAGCCACCGATTAGCCAACTATGGCTACACCTTC.

This clone was detected only once. The chain recombines TRBV7-9 with TRBJ2-4, with 8 bases that match TRBD1. With 5 bases clipped from V and 4 bases from J, the junction kept 4 bases outside the gene matches. Per the germline V gene, CDR1 is SEHNR and CDR2 is FQNEAQ (reference sequence). The CDR3 has 14 residues. The CDR3 sequence is CASSPTGGKNIQYF. The DNA for the CDR3 is TGTGCCAGCAGCCCTACAGGGGGAAAAAACATTCAGTACTTC.

The chain links TRBV4-3 to TRBJ2-1; D possibly corresponds to TRBD2 (5 bases). V dropped 0 bases and J dropped 7 bases, with 10 bases sitting between them. CDR1 is LGHNA and CDR2 is YSLEER in the germline V gene. The CDR3 is made up of 14 amino acids. The CDR3 region is CASSQDPGGNEQFF. Here the CDR3 DNA reads TGCGCCAGCAGCCAAGATCCGGGCGGGAATGAGCAGTTCTTC.

V usage is TRBV19 and J usage is TRBJ2-7, with D tentatively TRBD2 (5 bases). The germline gives CDR1 LNHDA, CDR2 SQIVND (reference sequence). V lost 2 bases and J lost 2, with 10 bases in between. The CDR3 totals 14 residues. CDR3 coding DNA: TGTGCCAGTAGTATACCTGGAGGAACCTACGAGCAGTACTTC. Translating it yields CASSIPGGTYEQYF.

This chain joins TRBV6-6 and TRBJ2-3, with TRBD2 matching over 8 bases. CDR3 length: 15 residues. Germline V CDR1 and CDR2: MNHNY, SVGAGI (reference sequence). Trimming at V came to 4 bases and at J to 5 bases, leaving 8 bases not matched to a gene. The CDR3 reads CASSSGAGGRDTQYF. CDR3 bases: TGTGCCAGCAGTTCCGGCGCGGGGGGAAGAGATACGCAGTATTTT.

The rearrangement uses TRBV6-5 and TRBJ2-7; D is possibly TRBD1 (6 bases). The CDR3 extends over 14 amino acids. Germline-derived CDR1 and CDR2 are MNHEY and SVGAGI. The germline V and J ends were trimmed by 5 bases and 7 bases, with 18 bases remaining between them. The CDR3 DNA is TGTGCCAGCAGTAGGGTCCTCAGGGGCGGAGAGCAGTACTTC. Translating gives CASSRVLRGGEQYF.

The rearrangement uses TRBV28 and TRBJ1-5, with 9 bases that match TRBD1. This CDR3 region has 16 residues. Per the germline V gene, CDR1 is MDHEN and CDR2 is SYDVKM. V was pared by 4 bases and J by 6 bases, with 10 bases of the junction left unmatched. The CDR3 DNA sequence: TGTGCCAGCAGTTCGCACCTGGGACAGGGTGGTCAGCCCCAGCATTTT. Amino acid sequence: CASSSHLGQGGQPQHF.

This clone was seen a few times. The chain carries TRBV5-1 and TRBJ2-2; 13 bases fit TRBD2. This CDR3 contains 17 residues. Germline CDR1 and CDR2: SGHRS and YFSETQ. V lost 4 bases, J lost 3 bases, and 6 bases stayed unmatched. The CDR3 region is CASSITTSGGYTGELFF. The CDR3 bases are TGCGCCAGCAGCATAACGACTAGCGGGGGGTACACCGGGGAGCTGTTTTTT.